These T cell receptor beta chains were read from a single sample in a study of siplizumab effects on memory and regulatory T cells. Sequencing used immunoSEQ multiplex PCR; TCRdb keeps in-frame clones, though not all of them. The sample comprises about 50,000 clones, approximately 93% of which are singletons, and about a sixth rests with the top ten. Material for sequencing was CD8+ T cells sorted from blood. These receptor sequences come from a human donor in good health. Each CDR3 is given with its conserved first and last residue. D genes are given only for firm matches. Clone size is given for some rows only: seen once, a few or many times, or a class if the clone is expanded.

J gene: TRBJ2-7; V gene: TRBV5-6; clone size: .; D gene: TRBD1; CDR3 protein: CASSFGTDLHEQYF; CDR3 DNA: TGTGCCAGCAGCTTTGGGACAGACCTACACGAGCAGTACTTC
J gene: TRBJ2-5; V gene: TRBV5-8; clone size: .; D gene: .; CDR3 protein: CATKFRSPRETQYF; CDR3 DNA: TGTGCCACCAAGTTCCGGAGTCCCCGGGAGACCCAGTACTTC
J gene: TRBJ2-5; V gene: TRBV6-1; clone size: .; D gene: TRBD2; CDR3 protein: CASSGLAGVTGETQYF; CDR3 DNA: TGTGCCAGCAGTGGACTAGCGGGAGTCACGGGAGAGACCCAGTACTTC
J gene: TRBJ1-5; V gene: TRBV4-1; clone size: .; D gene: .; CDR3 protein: CASSQDSAQGRNQPQHF; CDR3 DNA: TGCGCCAGCAGCCAAGATTCGGCACAGGGCCGCAATCAGCCCCAGCATTTT
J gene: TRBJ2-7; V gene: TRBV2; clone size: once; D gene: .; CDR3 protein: CASRGSYSDEQYF; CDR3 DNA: TGTGCCAGCAGGGGTAGCTATAGCGACGAGCAGTACTTC
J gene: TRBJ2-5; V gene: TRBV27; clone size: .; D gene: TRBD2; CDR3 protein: CASSFIPGLALKTQYF; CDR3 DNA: TGTGCCAGCAGTTTCATCCCGGGACTAGCTTTGAAGACCCAGTACTTC
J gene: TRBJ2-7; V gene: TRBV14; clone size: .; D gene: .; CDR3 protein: CASSLIHYEQYF; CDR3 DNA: TGTGCCAGCAGCCTGATTCACTACGAGCAGTACTTC
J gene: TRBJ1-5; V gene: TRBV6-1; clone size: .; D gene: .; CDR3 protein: CASSDPRGRTADNQPQHF; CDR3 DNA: TGTGCCAGCAGTGATCCTCGTGGAAGGACAGCAGACAATCAGCCCCAGCATTTT
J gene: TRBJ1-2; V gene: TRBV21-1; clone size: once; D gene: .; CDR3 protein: CASSSRRHRPFYGYTF; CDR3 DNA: TGTGCCAGCAGCTCCCGGCGCCACAGGCCTTTTTATGGCTACACCTTC
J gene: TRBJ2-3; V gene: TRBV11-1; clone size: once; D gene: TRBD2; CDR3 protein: CASSSTSGSGDTQYF; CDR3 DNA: TGTGCCAGCAGCTCGACTAGCGGGAGTGGAGATACGCAGTATTTT
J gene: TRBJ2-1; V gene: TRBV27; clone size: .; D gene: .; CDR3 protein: CASSLRRDVNNEQFF; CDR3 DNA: TGTGCCAGCAGTTTACGACGGGACGTAAACAATGAGCAGTTCTTC
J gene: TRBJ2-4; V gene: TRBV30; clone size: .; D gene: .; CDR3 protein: CAWSVAGQNIQYF; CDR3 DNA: TGTGCCTGGAGTGTAGCAGGGCAAAACATTCAGTACTTC
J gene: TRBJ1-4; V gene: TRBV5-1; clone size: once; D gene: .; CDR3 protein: CASSPKDLTGYEKLFF; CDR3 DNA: TGCGCCAGCAGCCCGAAAGACCTTACGGGGTATGAAAAACTGTTTTTT
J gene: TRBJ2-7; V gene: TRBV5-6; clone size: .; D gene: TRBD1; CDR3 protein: CASSPRTGPYEQYF; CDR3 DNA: TGTGCCAGCAGCCCAAGGACAGGACCCTACGAGCAGTACTTC
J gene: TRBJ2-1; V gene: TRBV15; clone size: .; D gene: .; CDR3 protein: CATTPRRSYNEQFF; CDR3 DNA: TGTGCCACCACCCCTAGGCGCTCCTACAATGAGCAGTTCTTC
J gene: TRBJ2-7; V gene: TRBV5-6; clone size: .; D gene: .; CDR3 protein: CASSRGAWGNEQYF; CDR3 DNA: TGTGCCAGCAGCAGGGGGGCGTGGGGGAACGAGCAGTACTTC
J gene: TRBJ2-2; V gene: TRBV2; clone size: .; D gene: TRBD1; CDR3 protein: CASTGTGDDTGELFF; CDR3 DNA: TGTGCCAGCACCGGGACAGGGGATGACACCGGGGAGCTGTTTTTT
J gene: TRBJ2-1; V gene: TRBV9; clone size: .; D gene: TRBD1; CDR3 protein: CASSGGQGFYNEQFF; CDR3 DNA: TGTGCCAGCAGCGGGGGACAGGGGTTTTACAATGAGCAGTTCTTC
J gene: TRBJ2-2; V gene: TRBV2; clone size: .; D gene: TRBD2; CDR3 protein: CASSGSTSGDTGELFF; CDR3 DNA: TGTGCCAGCAGTGGATCTACTAGCGGTGACACCGGGGAGCTGTTTTTT
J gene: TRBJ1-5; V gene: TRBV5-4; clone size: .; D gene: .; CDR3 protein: CASSLNGGNQPQHF; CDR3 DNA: TGTGCCAGCAGCTTGAACGGGGGCAATCAGCCCCAGCATTTT
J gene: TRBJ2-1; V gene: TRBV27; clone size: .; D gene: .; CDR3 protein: CASSLGLGEQFF; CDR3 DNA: TGTGCCAGCAGTTTGGGGCTCGGGGAGCAGTTCTTC
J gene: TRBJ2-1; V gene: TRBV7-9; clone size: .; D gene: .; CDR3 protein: CASSLQSSLFNEQFF; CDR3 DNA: TGTGCCAGCAGCTTACAGAGTTCATTGTTCAATGAGCAGTTCTTC
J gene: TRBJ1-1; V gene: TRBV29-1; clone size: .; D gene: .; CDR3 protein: CSVGRPAFF; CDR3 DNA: TGCAGCGTTGGGAGGCCAGCTTTCTTT
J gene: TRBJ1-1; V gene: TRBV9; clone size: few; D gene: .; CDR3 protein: CASSAYLSLNTEAFF; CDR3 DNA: TGTGCCAGCAGCGCCTACCTGAGCCTGAACACTGAAGCTTTCTTT
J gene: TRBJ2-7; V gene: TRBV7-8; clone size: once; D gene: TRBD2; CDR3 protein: CASSLGTSGRLYEQYF; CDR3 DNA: TGTGCCAGCAGCTTAGGGACTAGCGGGAGGTTATACGAGCAGTACTTC
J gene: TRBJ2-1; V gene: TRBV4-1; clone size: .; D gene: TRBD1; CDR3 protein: CASSQGETGQNEQFF; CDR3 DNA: TGCGCCAGCAGCCAAGGGGAGACAGGGCAGAATGAGCAGTTCTTC
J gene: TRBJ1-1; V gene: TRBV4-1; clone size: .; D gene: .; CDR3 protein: CASSQEVGPGTNTEAFF; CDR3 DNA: TGCGCCAGCAGCCAAGAGGTGGGTCCGGGGACCAACACTGAAGCTTTCTTT
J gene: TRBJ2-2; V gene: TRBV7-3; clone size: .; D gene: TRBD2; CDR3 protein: CASSFLSGGNTGELFF; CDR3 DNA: TGTGCCAGCAGCTTTCTGTCGGGAGGGAACACCGGGGAGCTGTTTTTT
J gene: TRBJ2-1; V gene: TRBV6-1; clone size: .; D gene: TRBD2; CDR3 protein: CATAIAGGGQFF; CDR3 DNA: TGTGCCACAGCGATAGCGGGAGGAGGGCAGTTCTTC
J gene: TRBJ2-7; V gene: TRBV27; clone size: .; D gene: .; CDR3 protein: CASSIEGMGYEQYF; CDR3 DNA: TGTGCCAGCAGTATCGAGGGGATGGGCTACGAGCAGTACTTC
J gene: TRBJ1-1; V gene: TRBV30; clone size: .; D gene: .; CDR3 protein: CAWSGGIGSEAFF; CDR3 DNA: TGTGCCTGGAGTGGAGGGATAGGGTCAGAAGCTTTCTTT
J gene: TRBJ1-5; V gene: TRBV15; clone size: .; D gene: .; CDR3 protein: CATEDANSNQPQHF; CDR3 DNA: TGTGCCACAGAGGACGCAAATAGCAATCAGCCCCAGCATTTT
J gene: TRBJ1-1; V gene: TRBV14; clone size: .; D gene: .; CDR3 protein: CASWVTRGNTEAFF; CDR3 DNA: TGTGCCAGCTGGGTGACAAGGGGGAACACTGAAGCTTTCTTT
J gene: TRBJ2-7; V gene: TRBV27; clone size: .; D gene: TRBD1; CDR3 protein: CASSLTGGGYEQYF; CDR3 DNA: TGTGCCAGCAGTTTGACAGGGGGTGGCTACGAGCAGTACTTC
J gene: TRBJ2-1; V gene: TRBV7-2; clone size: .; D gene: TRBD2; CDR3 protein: CASSLATSGRYYNEQFF; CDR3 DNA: TGTGCCAGCAGCTTAGCGACTAGCGGGAGATACTACAATGAGCAGTTCTTC
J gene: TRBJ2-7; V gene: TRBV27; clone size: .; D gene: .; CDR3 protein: CASRDPYYEQYF; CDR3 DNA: TGTGCCAGCAGAGACCCTTACTACGAGCAGTACTTC
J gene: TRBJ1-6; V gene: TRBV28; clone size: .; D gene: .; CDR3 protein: CASFEEHHQKGISPLHF; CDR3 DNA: TGTGCCAGCTTTGAGGAACACCACCAAAAAGGGATTTCACCCCTCCACTTT
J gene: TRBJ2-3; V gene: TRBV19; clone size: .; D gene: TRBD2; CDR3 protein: CATETSGSTDTQYF; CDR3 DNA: TGTGCCACCGAGACTAGCGGGAGCACAGATACGCAGTATTTT
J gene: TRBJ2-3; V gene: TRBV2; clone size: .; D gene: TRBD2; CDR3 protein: CASRSLAGEGDTQYF; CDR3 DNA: TGTGCCAGCAGATCTCTGGCGGGAGAGGGGGATACGCAGTATTTT
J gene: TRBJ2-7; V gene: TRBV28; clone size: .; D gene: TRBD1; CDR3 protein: CASSQTGGSYEQYF; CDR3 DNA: TGTGCCAGCAGTCAGACAGGGGGTAGCTACGAGCAGTACTTC
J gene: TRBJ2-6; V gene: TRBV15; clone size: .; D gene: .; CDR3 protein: CATRDRGTNVLTF; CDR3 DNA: TGTGCCACCAGGGACCGGGGCACCAACGTCCTGACTTTC
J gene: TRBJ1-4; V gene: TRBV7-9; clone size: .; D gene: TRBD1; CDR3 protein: CASSLLQGATNEKLFF; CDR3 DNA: TGTGCCAGCAGCTTACTACAGGGGGCAACTAATGAAAAACTGTTTTTT
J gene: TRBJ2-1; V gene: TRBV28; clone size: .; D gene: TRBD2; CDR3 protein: CASRTGLAEVNEQFF; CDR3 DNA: TGTGCCAGCAGGACGGGACTAGCGGAAGTTAATGAGCAGTTCTTC
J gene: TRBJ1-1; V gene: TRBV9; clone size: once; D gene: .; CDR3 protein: CASSPQMNTEAFF; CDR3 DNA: TGTGCCAGCAGCCCTCAGATGAACACTGAAGCTTTCTTT
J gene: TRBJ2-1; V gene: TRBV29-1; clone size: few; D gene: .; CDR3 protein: CSVLTNEQFF; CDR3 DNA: TGCAGCGTCCTTACTAATGAGCAGTTCTTC
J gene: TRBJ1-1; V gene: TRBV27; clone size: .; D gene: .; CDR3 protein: CASSLTEAFF; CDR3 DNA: TGTGCCAGCAGTTTGACTGAAGCTTTCTTT
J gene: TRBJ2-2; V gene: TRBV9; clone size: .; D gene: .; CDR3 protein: CASREANTGELFF; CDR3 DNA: TGTGCCAGTCGGGAAGCGAACACCGGGGAGCTGTTTTTT
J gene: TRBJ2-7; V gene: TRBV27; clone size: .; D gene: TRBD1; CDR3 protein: CASSLSGGSYEQYF; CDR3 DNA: TGTGCCAGCAGTTTGTCAGGGGGCTCCTACGAGCAGTACTTC
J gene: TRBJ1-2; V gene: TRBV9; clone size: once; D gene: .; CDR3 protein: CASSVGQGDGYTF; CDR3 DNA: TGTGCCAGCAGCGTAGGGCAGGGCGATGGCTACACCTTC
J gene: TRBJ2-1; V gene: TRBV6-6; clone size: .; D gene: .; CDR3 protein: CASSYTSGDYNEQFF; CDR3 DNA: TGTGCCAGCAGTTACACAAGCGGAGACTACAATGAGCAGTTCTTC
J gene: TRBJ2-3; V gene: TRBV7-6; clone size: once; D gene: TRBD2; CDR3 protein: CASSLPGTSGSSSTDTQYF; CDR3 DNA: TGTGCCAGCAGCTTACCGGGGACTAGCGGGTCGTCTAGCACAGATACGCAGTATTTT
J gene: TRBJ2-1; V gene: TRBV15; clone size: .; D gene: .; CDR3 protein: CATRGGLGEQFF; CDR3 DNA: TGTGCCACCAGAGGCGGGTTGGGTGAGCAGTTCTTC
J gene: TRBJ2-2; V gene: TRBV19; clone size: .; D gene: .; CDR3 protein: CASSLDMGGGGELFF; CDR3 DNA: TGTGCCAGTAGCCTAGATATGGGCGGAGGGGGGGAGCTGTTTTTT
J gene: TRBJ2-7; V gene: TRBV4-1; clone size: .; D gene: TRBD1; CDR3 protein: CASSLIQGAGYEQYF; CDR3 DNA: TGCGCCAGCAGCCTTATACAGGGGGCTGGATACGAGCAGTACTTC
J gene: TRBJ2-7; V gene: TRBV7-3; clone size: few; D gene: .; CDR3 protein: CASSLETAYYEQYF; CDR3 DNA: TGTGCCAGCAGCTTAGAAACAGCCTACTACGAGCAGTACTTC